This TCR beta chain was recorded in a study of cytomegalovirus exposure and HLA in healthy donors. The primer mix had 60 Vbeta and 13 Jbeta primers. In the authors' workflow: A later analysis counted some 87 million unique TCR beta chains, about 10 million shared. Data came from immunoSEQ multiplex PCR; TCRdb stores just in-frame clones and leaves some out. V and J calls and clone size are those listed in that table; D and trimming were worked out from the DNA. The data hold 180,000 or so clones, with roughly 79% observed a single time. CDR3 size: 14 residues. CDR1 and CDR2 from the germline V gene are MNHEY and SMNVEV (reference sequence). V was trimmed by 3 bases and J by 11 bases, leaving 19 bases between them.

The chain joins TRBV27 to TRBJ1-1; D may be TRBD1 (5 bases). This clonotype was obtained from a woman aged 18-29 years in good health and CMV-seropositive. Sequencing input: PBMCs. CDR3 loop: CASSLGGQMEGAFF. In nucleotides, the CDR3 is TGTGCCAGCAGTTTGGGTGGGCAGATGGAGGGGGCTTTCTTT.